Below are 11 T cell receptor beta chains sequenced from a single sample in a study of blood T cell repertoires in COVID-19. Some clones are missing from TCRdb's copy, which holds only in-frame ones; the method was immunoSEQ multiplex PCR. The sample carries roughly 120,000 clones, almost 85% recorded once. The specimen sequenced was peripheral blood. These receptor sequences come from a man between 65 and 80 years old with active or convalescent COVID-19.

CDR3 protein: CAIAASGGFTYNEQFF. CDR3 nucleotides: TGTGCCATCGCTGCATCAGGGGGCTTTACTTACAATGAGCAGTTCTTC. This chain links TRBV28 with TRBJ2-1; 8 positions match TRBD1. Germline assignment: CDR1 MDHEN and CDR2 SYDVKM. The CDR3 contains 16 residues. V trimming: 10 bases; J trimming: 4 bases; junction bases outside the gene matches: 15.

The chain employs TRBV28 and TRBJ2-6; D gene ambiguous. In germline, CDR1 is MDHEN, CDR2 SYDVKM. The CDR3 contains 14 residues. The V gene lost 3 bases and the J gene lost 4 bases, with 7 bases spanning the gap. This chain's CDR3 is CASSFSLGANVLTF. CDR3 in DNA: TGTGCCAGCAGTTTTAGCTTGGGGGCCAACGTCCTGACTTTC.

The CDR3 region is CASSPREGVYGYTF. For the CDR3, the DNA is TGTGCCAGTAGCCCCAGGGAGGGGGTCTATGGCTACACCTTC. The chain combines TRBV19 with TRBJ1-2, with D possibly matching TRBD1 (6 bases). Per the germline V gene, CDR1 is LNHDA and CDR2 is SQIVND (reference sequence). Trimming took 6 bases from V and 4 from J, leaving 15 bases between them. The CDR3 sequence is 14 residues long.

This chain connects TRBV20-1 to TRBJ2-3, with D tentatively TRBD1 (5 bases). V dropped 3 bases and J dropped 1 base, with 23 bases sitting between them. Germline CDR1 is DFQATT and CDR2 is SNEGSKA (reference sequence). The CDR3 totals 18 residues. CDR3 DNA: TGCAGTGCTAGTGCGAACCAGGGATTCGTCCGTGGCACAGATACGCAGTATTTT. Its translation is CSASANQGFVRGTDTQYF.

CDR3 protein: CASSRGTGPNEKLFF. CDR3 sequence (DNA): TGTGCCAGCTCACGCGGGACAGGGCCTAATGAAAAACTGTTTTTT. The chain combines TRBV18 with TRBJ1-4; 9 positions match TRBD1. The CDR3 is 15 amino acids. With V trimmed by 4 bases and J by 3 bases, 3 bases remained unmatched. The germline V gene has CDR1 KGHSH and CDR2 LQKENI.

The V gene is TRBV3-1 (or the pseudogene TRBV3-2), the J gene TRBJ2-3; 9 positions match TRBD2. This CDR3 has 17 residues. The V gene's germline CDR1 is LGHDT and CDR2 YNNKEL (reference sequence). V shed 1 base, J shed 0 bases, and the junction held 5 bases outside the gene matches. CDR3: CASSQGLSGSSTDTQYF. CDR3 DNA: TGTGCCAGCAGCCAAGGTCTTAGCGGGAGTAGCACAGATACGCAGTATTTT.

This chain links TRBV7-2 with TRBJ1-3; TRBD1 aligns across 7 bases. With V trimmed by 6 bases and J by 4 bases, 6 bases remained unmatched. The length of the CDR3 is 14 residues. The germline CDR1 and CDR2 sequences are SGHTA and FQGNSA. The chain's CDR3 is CASRPTGPGNTIYF. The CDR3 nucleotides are TGTGCCAGCAGACCGACAGGGCCCGGAAACACCATATATTTT.

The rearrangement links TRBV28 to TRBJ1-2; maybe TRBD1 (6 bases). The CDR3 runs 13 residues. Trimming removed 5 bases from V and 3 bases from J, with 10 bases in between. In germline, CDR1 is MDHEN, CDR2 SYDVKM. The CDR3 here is CASSPGVYYGYTF. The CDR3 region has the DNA TGTGCCAGCAGTCCAGGGGTTTACTATGGCTACACCTTC.

The CDR3 reads CASIIGGARNNSPLHF. The CDR3 DNA reads as TGTGCCAGCATCATTGGGGGCGCGAGGAATAATTCACCCCTCCACTTT. The rearrangement joins TRBV28 to TRBJ1-6; tentative D call: TRBD1 (6 bases). V dropped 7 bases and J dropped 5 bases, with 18 bases sitting between them. Germline CDR1 MDHEN, CDR2 SYDVKM. The CDR3 totals 16 residues.

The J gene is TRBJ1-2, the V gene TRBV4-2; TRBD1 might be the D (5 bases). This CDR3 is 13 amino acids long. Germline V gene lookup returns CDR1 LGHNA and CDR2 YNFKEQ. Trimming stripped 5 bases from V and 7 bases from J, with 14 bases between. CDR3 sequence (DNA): TGTGCCAGCAGCACCGGGACTCCGGTTGGCTACACCTTC. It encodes CASSTGTPVGYTF.

The CDR3 loop reads CASRRQGALNQPQHF. The CDR3 DNA reads TGTGCCAGCAGACGACAGGGGGCGCTCAATCAGCCCCAGCATTTT. The V call is TRBV28, the J call TRBJ1-5; TRBD1 agrees at 10 bases. Looked up from germline, CDR1 is MDHEN and CDR2 is SYDVKM. The CDR3 is made up of 15 amino acids. Trimming took 6 bases from V and 3 from J; bases not matched to a gene: 5.